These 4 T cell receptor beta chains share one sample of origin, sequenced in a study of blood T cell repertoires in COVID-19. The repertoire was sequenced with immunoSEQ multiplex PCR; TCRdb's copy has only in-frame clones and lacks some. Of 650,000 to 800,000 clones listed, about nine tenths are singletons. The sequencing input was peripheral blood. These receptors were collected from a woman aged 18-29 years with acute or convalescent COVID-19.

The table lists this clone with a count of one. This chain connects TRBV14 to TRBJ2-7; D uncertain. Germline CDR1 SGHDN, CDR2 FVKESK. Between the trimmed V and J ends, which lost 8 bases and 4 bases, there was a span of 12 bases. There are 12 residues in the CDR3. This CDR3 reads CASLQVSYEQYF. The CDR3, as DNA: TGTGCCAGCCTTCAGGTGTCTTACGAGCAGTACTTC.

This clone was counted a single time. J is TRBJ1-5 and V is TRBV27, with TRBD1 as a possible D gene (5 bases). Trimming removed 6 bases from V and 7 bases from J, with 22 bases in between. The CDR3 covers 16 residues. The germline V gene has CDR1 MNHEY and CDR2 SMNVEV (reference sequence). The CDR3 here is CASSVWGSGGSQPQHF. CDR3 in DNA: TGTGCCAGCAGCGTTTGGGGGTCTGGGGGGAGCCAGCCCCAGCATTTT.

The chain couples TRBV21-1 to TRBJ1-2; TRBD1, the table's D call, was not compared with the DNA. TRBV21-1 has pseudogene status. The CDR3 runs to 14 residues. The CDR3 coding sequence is TGTGCCAGCAGCACAGGGACAGGGAACTATGGCTACACCTTC. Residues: CASSTGTGNYGYTF.

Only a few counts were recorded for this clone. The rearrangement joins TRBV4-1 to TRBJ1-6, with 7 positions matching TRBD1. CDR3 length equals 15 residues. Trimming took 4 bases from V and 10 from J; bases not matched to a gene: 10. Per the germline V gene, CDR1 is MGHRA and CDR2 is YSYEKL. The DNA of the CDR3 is TGCGCCAGCAGCCTTGCGGGACAGCTCTTGTCACCCCTCCACTTT. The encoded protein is CASSLAGQLLSPLHF.